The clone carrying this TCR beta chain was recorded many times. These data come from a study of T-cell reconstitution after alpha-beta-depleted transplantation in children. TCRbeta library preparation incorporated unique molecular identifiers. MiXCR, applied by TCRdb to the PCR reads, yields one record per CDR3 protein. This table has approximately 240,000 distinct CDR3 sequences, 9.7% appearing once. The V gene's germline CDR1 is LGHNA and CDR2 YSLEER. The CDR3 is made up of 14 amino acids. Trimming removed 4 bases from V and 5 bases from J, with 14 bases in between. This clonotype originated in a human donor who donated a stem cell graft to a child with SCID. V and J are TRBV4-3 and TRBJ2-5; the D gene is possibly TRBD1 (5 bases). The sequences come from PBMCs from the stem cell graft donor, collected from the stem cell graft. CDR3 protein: CASSPTAGLETQYF. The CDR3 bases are TGCGCCAGCAGCCCAACGGCAGGGTTGGAGACCCAGTACTTC.